In this sample, the clone carrying this T cell receptor (beta chain) turned up many times. The target antigen is unknown. These data are taken from a study of blood T cells in healthy people across ages. PCR was performed a second time for about 7 to 12 cycles using a sample-barcoded 5' primer and a J-beta primer mix. TCRdb redid the calling of the 5' RACE reads with MiXCR, one entry per CDR3 protein. The table lists under 2 million distinct CDR3 sequences, about 35% of them singletons. Each sample yielded at least 6.5 million isolated PBMCs. No fewer than 5.5 micrograms of total RNA were isolated from every sample. CDR1 and CDR2 (germline): MNHEY, SMNVEV (reference sequence). This CDR3 is built from 13 residues. With 6 bases clipped from V and 5 bases from J, the junction kept 6 bases outside the gene matches. General observations from the study: A strong correlation was seen between TCR beta diversity and naive T cell percentage. A roughly linear age-dependent decrease characterized TCR beta diversity per million T cells.

The sequenced sample was blood. This chain uses TRBV27 with TRBJ2-7, with 8 nucleotides matching TRBD1. The receptor comes from a woman younger than 45 in good health. The CDR3 reads CASRGGQGHEQYF. The CDR3 nucleotides are TGTGCCAGCAGGGGTGGACAGGGCCACGAGCAGTACTTC.